These 26 T cell receptor beta chains share one sample of origin, sequenced in a study of T cell changes during pregnancy in multiple sclerosis. Measured with immunoSEQ multiplex PCR; TCRdb has only the in-frame clones, and not every one. The sample holds approximately 83,000 clones, approximately 94% seen once. This specimen consisted of peripheral blood, obtained in the third trimester of pregnancy. The receptor set was obtained from a female donor with multiple sclerosis, enrolled in a pregnancy study.

The V call is TRBV27, the J call TRBJ2-7; perhaps TRBD2 as D (6 bases). The CDR3 is 14 residues long. Trimming cost V 2 bases and J 2 bases, with 10 bases left between them. CDR1 MNHEY and CDR2 SMNVEV come from the germline V gene (reference sequence). The DNA for the CDR3 is TGTGCCAGCAGTTTAGCGGGGAAAACCTACGAGCAGTACTTC. Its protein product is CASSLAGKTYEQYF.

This clone was found a few times. V gene TRBV2 combines with J gene TRBJ2-3, with 10 positions matching TRBD2. CDR1 and CDR2 (germline): SNHLY, FYNNEI. J gave up 0 bases and V 7 bases, and 4 bases lay outside the gene matches. This CDR3 has 15 amino acids. CDR3 DNA: TGTGCCAGCAAAGGACTAGCGGCTAGCACAGATACGCAGTATTTT. It yields the protein CASKGLAASTDTQYF.

The rearrangement uses TRBV6-1 and TRBJ1-2; no clear D. This CDR3 has 14 amino acids. Germline V CDR1 and CDR2: MNHNS, SASEGT. The V gene lost 3 bases and the J gene lost 6 bases, with 14 bases spanning the gap. This CDR3 reads CASSDLRRSNGYTF. The CDR3 bases are TGTGCCAGCAGTGACCTCAGGAGGTCGAATGGCTACACCTTC.

This clone has only one observation. The chain employs TRBV27 and TRBJ2-5; 10 positions match TRBD2. The CDR3 covers 16 residues. V gave up 5 bases and J gave up 4 bases; unmatched junction bases: 10. From germline, CDR1 is MNHEY and CDR2 SMNVEV (reference sequence). CDR3 in amino acids: CASSLLAGVRGETQYF. For the CDR3, the DNA is TGTGCCAGCAGTCTGCTAGCGGGAGTCAGGGGAGAGACCCAGTACTTC.

The CDR3 loop reads CASSPDSFNYGYTF. CDR3 bases: TGTGCCAGCAGTCCGGACAGCTTTAACTATGGCTACACCTTC. The chain carries TRBV6-5 and TRBJ1-2; D possibly corresponds to TRBD1 (6 bases). The CDR3 consists of 14 residues. Germline V gene lookup returns CDR1 MNHEY and CDR2 SVGAGI. Trimming stripped 5 bases from V and 1 base from J, with 11 bases between.

This chain uses TRBV13 with TRBJ1-3; D call uncertain. Germline V gene sequence: CDR1 PRHDT, CDR2 FYEKMQ (reference sequence). The CDR3 covers 15 residues. V was trimmed by 0 bases and J by 0 bases, leaving 6 bases between them. The DNA of the CDR3 is TGTGCCAGCAGCTTAGGCCGGAGCTCTGGAAACACCATATATTTT. Protein: CASSLGRSSGNTIYF. Based on the CDR3 plus reference TRBV13 and TRBJ1-3, the full variable domain is AAGVIQSPRHLIKEKRETATLKCYPIPRHDTVYWYQQGPGQDPQFLISFYEKMQSDKGSIPDRFSAQQFSDYHSELNMSSLELGDSALYFCASSLGRSSGNTIYFGEGSWLTVV.

The V call is TRBV7-6, the J call TRBJ2-7; 8 bases agree with TRBD2. The length of the CDR3 is 13 residues. Germline V gene lookup returns CDR1 SGHVS and CDR2 FNYEAQ. Trimming at V came to 8 bases and at J to 4 bases, leaving 7 bases not matched to a gene. The CDR3 is CASSQGLAYEQYF. For the CDR3, the DNA is TGTGCCAGCTCTCAAGGACTAGCTTACGAGCAGTACTTC.

The rearrangement links TRBV6-1 to TRBJ2-5, with 13 bases identical to TRBD2. Trimming removed 4 bases from V and 6 bases from J; junction bases left unmatched: 5. Germline V gene sequence: CDR1 MNHNS, CDR2 SASEGT. CDR3 length equals 15 residues. The CDR3 DNA sequence: TGTGCCAGCAGTGCCCAGACTAGCGGGAGGCAGACCCAGTACTTC. This sequence encodes CASSAQTSGRQTQYF.

The chain employs TRBV28 and TRBJ1-5; D ambiguous. Trimming removed 6 bases from V and 4 bases from J, with 4 bases in between. This CDR3 comprises 11 residues. Looked up from germline, CDR1 is MDHEN and CDR2 is SYDVKM. The CDR3 protein is CASSMNQPQHF. In DNA form, the CDR3 reads TGTGCCAGCAGCATGAATCAGCCCCAGCATTTT.

The chain joins TRBV5-6 to TRBJ2-5, with 13 bases lining up with TRBD2. CDR1 is SGHDT, CDR2 YYEEEE, per germline. J gave up 3 bases and V 1 base, and 0 bases lay outside the gene matches. CDR3 length equals 15 residues. In nucleotides, the CDR3 is TGTGCCAGCAGCTTGACTAGCGGGAGGGAAGAGACCCAGTACTTC. Its protein product is CASSLTSGREETQYF.

The rearrangement uses TRBV14 and TRBJ2-1; D is uncertain. V lost 4 bases and J lost 2, with 9 bases in between. The CDR3 extends over 14 amino acids. Per germline, CDR1 SGHDN and CDR2 FVKESK. The CDR3: CASSPDFTYNEQFF. Here the CDR3 DNA reads TGTGCCAGCAGCCCTGACTTTACCTACAATGAGCAGTTCTTC.

The chain combines TRBV7-8 with TRBJ2-3; 7 nucleotides line up with TRBD1. CDR1 and CDR2 (germline): SGHVS, FQNEAQ. The CDR3 is 16 amino acids. J lost 3 bases, V lost 5 bases, and 11 bases had no gene match. CDR3 sequence (DNA): TGTGCCAGCAGCCCACCGATAGGGGGCAGGACAGATACGCAGTATTTT. Protein sequence: CASSPPIGGRTDTQYF. Filled out from reference TRBV7-8 and TRBJ2-3, the complete variable domain reads GAGVSQSPRYKVAKRGQDVALRCDPISGHVSLFWYQQALGQGPEFLTYFQNEAQLDKSGLPSDRFFAERPEGSVSTLKIQRTQQEDSAVYLCASSPPIGGRTDTQYFGPGTRLTVL.

V is TRBV7-2 and J is TRBJ2-2; TRBD2 agrees at 9 bases. Germline CDR1 and CDR2: SGHTA and FQGNSA. The CDR3 consists of 16 residues. Trimming at V came to 1 base and at J to 7 bases, leaving 7 bases not matched to a gene. The CDR3 DNA reads TGTGCCAGCAGCTTAGTTGGTAGCGGGAGTTTCGGGGAGCTGTTTTTT. Protein sequence: CASSLVGSGSFGELFF. Filled out from reference TRBV7-2 and TRBJ2-2, the complete variable domain reads GAGVSQSPSNKVTEKGKDVELRCDPISGHTALYWYRQSLGQGLEFLIYFQGNSAPDKSGLPSDRFSAERTGGSVSTLTIQRTQQEDSAVYLCASSLVGSGSFGELFFGEGSRLTVL.

The V and J genes are TRBV19 and TRBJ2-5, with 7 nucleotides matching TRBD2. The CDR3 contains 16 residues. Unmatched junction bases numbered 8, after V lost 3 bases and J lost 1 base. Germline V gene sequence: CDR1 LNHDA, CDR2 SQIVND (reference sequence). The CDR3 nucleotides are TGTGCCAGTAGTATCGGGACTACTCAGGGCCAAGAGACCCAGTACTTC. It codes for CASSIGTTQGQETQYF.

This clone was seen a single time. This chain uses TRBV4-1 with TRBJ2-7; tentatively, D is TRBD2 (6 bases). There are 18 residues in the CDR3. Germline loops: CDR1 MGHRA, CDR2 YSYEKL. V was shortened by 1 base and J by 2 bases, with 21 bases between the two germline ends. CDR3 bases: TGCGCCAGCAGCCAAGTCCGATTAGCGGTTACGAGTCCCTACGAGCAGTACTTC. Amino acid sequence: CASSQVRLAVTSPYEQYF.

The chain recombines TRBV7-9 with TRBJ2-7, with D perhaps matching TRBD2 (5 bases). Trimming left V 0 bases short and J 7 bases short, with 10 bases between. The CDR3 is made up of 13 amino acids. CDR1 and CDR2 (germline): SEHNR, FQNEAQ (reference sequence). The CDR3 region has the DNA TGTGCCAGCAGCTTAGCGGAGGTGGGAGAGCAGTACTTC. This codes for CASSLAEVGEQYF.

This clone has just one count. This chain links TRBV27 with TRBJ2-6; D gene uncertain. V lost 8 bases and J lost 0, with 11 bases in between. The CDR3 is 15 amino acids. Germline lookup yields CDR1 MNHEY and CDR2 SMNVEV (reference sequence). CDR3 coding DNA: TGTGCCAGCTCCCGGTTAGCCTCTGGGGCCAACGTCCTGACTTTC. It codes for CASSRLASGANVLTF. The whole variable domain, filled in from reference TRBV27 and TRBJ2-6, reads EAQVTQNPRYLITVTGKKLTVTCSQNMNHEYMSWYRQDPGLGLRQIYYSMNVEVTDKGDVPEGYKVSRKEKRNFPLILESPSPNQTSLYFCASSRLASGANVLTFGAGSRLTVL.

Note on this clone: The junction departs from germline at one end; a sequencing error may be responsible. The chain recombines TRBV6-6 with TRBJ1-5; no definite D call. This CDR3 region has 14 residues. Germline V gene sequence: CDR1 MNHNY, CDR2 SVGAGI (reference sequence). CDR3 bases: TGTGCCAGCAGCTTGACTCCCAACAATCATCCCCAGCATTTT. Translating it yields CASSLTPNNHPQHF.

The chain has TRBV28 and TRBJ2-3; D might be TRBD2 (7 bases). V was shortened by 10 bases and J by 10 bases, with 15 bases between the two germline ends. The CDR3 sequence is 11 residues long. Looked up from germline, CDR1 is MDHEN and CDR2 is SYDVKM. For the CDR3, the DNA is TGTGCCACGGAGGGGGGGTTGGCGCAGTATTTT. Protein sequence: CATEGGLAQYF.

This clone was detected only once. The chain recombines TRBV5-6 with TRBJ2-3; tentative D call: TRBD1 (6 bases). V was trimmed by 3 bases and J by 1 base, leaving 15 bases between them. The CDR3 length is 16 residues. In germline, CDR1 is SGHDT, CDR2 YYEEEE. The CDR3 DNA follows: TGTGCCAGCAGCTCCCAGGGGCCCCGCGGCACAGATACGCAGTATTTT. It codes for CASSSQGPRGTDTQYF.

The table lists this clone with a few counts. This chain joins TRBV4-1 and TRBJ1-1; 9 nucleotides match TRBD1. This CDR3 spans 15 amino acids. From germline, CDR1 is MGHRA and CDR2 YSYEKL. J gave up 4 bases and V 3 bases, and 6 bases lay outside the gene matches. The CDR3 bases are TGCGCCAGCAGCCACCCAACAGGGGGCGGCACTGAAGCTTTCTTT. It translates to CASSHPTGGGTEAFF.

The chain uses TRBV7-3 and TRBJ2-1; 9 nucleotides match TRBD2. The V gene end was trimmed by 8 bases and the J gene end by 7 bases; junction bases not matched to a gene: 9. The CDR3 has 14 residues. Germline CDR1 is SGHTA and CDR2 is FQGTGA. The CDR3 here is CASDPSGKGNEQFF. The CDR3 DNA sequence: TGTGCCAGCGATCCTAGCGGGAAAGGTAATGAGCAGTTCTTC.

The chain recombines TRBV29-1 with TRBJ1-2; no definite D call. Trimming pared 6 bases from V and 5 bases from J, leaving 10 bases between. The CDR3 contains 11 residues. CDR1 and CDR2 (germline): SQVTM, ANQGSEA. The CDR3, as DNA: TGCAGCGTGGACGGGATTTATGGCTACACCTTC. It encodes CSVDGIYGYTF.

The chain recombines TRBV19 with TRBJ2-1; D is undetermined. Germline V gene lookup returns CDR1 LNHDA and CDR2 SQIVND (reference sequence). With 5 bases removed from V and 0 bases from J, the gap between germline ends came to 14 bases. The CDR3 length is 16 residues. The CDR3 DNA follows: TGTGCCAGTAGTGTCCTCCACCTCGGCTCCTACAATGAGCAGTTCTTC. The encoded protein is CASSVLHLGSYNEQFF.

The genes are TRBV29-1 and TRBJ1-5; TRBD1 agrees at 7 bases. The trim removed 4 bases at V and 8 bases at J, leaving 2 bases unmatched. Per germline, CDR1 SQVTM and CDR2 ANQGSEA. This CDR3 comprises 11 residues. The chain's CDR3 is CSVGQGEPQHF. The CDR3 DNA follows: TGCAGCGTTGGACAGGGAGAGCCCCAGCATTTT.

This chain connects TRBV29-1 to TRBJ2-7; 7 nucleotides align to TRBD2. Germline-derived CDR1 and CDR2 are SQVTM and ANQGSEA. The length of the CDR3 is 12 residues. V shed 4 bases and J 4 bases; nucleotides not matched to a gene: 4. Here the CDR3 reads CSVVASGYEQYF. The CDR3 DNA reads TGCAGCGTTGTCGCTAGCGGTTACGAGCAGTACTTC.